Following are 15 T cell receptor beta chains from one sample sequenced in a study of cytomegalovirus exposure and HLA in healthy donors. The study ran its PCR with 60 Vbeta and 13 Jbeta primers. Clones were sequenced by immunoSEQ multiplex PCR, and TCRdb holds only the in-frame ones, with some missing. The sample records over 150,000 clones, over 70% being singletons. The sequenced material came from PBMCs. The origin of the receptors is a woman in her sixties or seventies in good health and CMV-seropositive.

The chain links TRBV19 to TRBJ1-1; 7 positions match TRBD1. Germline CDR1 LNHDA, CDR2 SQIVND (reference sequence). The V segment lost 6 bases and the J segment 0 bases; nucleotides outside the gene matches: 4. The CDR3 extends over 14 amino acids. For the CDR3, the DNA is TGTGCCAGTAGAGCTGGGACAGTGAACACTGAAGCTTTCTTT. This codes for CASRAGTVNTEAFF.

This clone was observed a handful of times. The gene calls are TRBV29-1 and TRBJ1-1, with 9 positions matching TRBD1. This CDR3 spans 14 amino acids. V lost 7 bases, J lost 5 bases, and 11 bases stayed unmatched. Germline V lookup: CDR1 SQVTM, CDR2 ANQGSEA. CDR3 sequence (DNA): TGCAGCGGAGACAGAACAGGGGGCGGGACTGAAGCTTTCTTT. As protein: CSGDRTGGGTEAFF.

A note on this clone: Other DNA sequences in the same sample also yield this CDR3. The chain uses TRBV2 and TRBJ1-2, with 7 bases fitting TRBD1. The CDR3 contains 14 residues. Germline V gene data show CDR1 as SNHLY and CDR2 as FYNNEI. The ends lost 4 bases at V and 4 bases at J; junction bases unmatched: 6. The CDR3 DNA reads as TGTGCCAGCAGTGGCAGGACAGGCGGCTATGGCTACACCTTC. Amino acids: CASSGRTGGYGYTF.

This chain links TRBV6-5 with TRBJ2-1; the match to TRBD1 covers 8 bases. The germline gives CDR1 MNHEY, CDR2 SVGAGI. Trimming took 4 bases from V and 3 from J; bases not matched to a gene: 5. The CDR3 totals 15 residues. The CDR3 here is CASSSRTGIYNEQFF. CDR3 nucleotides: TGTGCCAGCAGTTCCCGGACAGGGATCTACAATGAGCAGTTCTTC.

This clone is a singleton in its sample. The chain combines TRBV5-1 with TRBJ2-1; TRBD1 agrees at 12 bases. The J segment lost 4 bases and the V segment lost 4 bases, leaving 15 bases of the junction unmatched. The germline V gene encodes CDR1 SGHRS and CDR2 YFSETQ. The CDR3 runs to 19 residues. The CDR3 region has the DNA TGCGCCAGCAGCCCAGGGACAGGGGGCAGCGCGGGGTTATACAATGAGCAGTTCTTC. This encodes CASSPGTGGSAGLYNEQFF.

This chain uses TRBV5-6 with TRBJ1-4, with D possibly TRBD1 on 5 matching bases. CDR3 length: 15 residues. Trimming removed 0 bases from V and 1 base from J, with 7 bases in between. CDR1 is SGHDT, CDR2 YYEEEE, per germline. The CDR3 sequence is CASSLEGQTNEKLFF. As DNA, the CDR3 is TGTGCCAGCAGCTTGGAGGGGCAAACTAATGAAAAACTGTTTTTT.

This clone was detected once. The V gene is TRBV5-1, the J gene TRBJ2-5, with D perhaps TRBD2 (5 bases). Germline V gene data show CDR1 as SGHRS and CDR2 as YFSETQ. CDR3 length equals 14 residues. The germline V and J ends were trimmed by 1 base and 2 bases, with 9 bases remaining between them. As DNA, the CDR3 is TGCGCCAGCAGCTTGCTAGGGAGACAAGAGACCCAGTACTTC. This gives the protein CASSLLGRQETQYF.

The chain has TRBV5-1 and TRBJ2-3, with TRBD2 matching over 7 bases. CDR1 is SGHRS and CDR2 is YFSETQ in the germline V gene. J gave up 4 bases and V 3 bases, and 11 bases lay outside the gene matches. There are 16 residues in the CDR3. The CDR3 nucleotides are TGCGCCAGCAGCTCCGGCCGGGACTATTTATCAGATACGCAGTATTTT. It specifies CASSSGRDYLSDTQYF.

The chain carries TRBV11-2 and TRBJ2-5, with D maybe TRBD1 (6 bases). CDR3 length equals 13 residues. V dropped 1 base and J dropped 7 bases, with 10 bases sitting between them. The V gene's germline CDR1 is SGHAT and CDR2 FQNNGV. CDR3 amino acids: CASSLGGQGTQYF. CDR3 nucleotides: TGTGCCAGCAGCTTAGGGGGGCAGGGGACCCAGTACTTC.

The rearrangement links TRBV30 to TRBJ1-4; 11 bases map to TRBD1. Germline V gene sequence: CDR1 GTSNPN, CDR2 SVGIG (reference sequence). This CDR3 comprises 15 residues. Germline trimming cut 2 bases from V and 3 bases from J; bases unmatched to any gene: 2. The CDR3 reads CAWSWTGGPNEKLFF. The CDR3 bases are TGTGCCTGGAGTTGGACAGGGGGCCCTAATGAAAAACTGTTTTTT.

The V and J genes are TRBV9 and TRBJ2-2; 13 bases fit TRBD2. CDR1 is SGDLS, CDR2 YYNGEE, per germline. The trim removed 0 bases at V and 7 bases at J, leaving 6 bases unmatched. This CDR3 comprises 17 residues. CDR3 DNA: TGTGCCAGCAGCGTAGGGACTAGCGGGAGTTCAATCGGGGAGCTGTTTTTT. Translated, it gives CASSVGTSGSSIGELFF.

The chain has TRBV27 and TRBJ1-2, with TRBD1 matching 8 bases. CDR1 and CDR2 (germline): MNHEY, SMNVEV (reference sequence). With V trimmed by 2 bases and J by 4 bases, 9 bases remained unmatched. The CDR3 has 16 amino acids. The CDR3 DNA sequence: TGTGCCAGCAGTTTAGGGGTTCCAGGGGGCCTCTATGGCTACACCTTC. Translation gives CASSLGVPGGLYGYTF.

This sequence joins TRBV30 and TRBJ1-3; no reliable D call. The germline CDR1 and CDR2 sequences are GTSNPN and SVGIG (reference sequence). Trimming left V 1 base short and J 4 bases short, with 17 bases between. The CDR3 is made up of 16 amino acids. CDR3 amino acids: CAWSALRRPGGNTIYF. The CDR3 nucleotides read TGTGCCTGGAGTGCCCTCCGCAGACCGGGAGGAAACACCATATATTTT. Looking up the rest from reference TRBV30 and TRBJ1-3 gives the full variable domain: SQTIHQWPATLVQPVGSPLSLECTVEGTSNPNLYWYRQAAGRGLQLLFYSVGIGQISSEVPQNLSASRPQDRQFILSSKKLLLSDSGFYLCAWSALRRPGGNTIYFGEGSWLTVV.

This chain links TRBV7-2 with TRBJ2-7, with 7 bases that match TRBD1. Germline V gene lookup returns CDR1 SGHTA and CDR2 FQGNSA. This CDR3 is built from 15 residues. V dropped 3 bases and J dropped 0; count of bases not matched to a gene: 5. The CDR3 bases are TGTGCCAGCAGCTTCAGACAGGGATCCTCCTACGAGCAGTACTTC. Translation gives CASSFRQGSSYEQYF.

Here the CDR3 reads CASSQDPGVVNEKLFF. The CDR3 DNA sequence: TGTGCCAGCAGCCAAGACCCAGGGGTGGTTAATGAAAAACTGTTTTTT. This rearrangement joins TRBV4-2 to TRBJ1-4; maybe TRBD1 (6 bases). CDR1 is LGHNA, CDR2 YNFKEQ, per germline. The CDR3 is made up of 16 amino acids. Trimming took off 0 bases at V and 4 bases at J, with 12 bases between the two ends.